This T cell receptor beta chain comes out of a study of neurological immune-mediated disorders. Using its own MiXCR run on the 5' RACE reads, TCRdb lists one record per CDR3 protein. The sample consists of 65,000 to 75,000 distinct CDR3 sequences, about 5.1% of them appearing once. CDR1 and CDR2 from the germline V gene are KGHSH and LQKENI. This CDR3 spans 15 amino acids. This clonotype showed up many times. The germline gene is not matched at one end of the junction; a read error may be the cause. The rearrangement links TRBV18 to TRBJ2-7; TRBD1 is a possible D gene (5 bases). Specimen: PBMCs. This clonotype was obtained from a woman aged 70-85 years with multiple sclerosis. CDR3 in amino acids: CASSPRSDSPDEQYF. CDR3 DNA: TGTGCCAGCTCACCACGGTCAGACAGCCCTGACGAGCAGTACTTT.